Given below is one T cell receptor (beta chain) in context. The antigen is undetermined. Trimming left V 4 bases short and J 5 bases short, with 18 bases between. The CDR3 is 15 amino acids. CDR1 MGHDK and CDR2 SYGVNS come from the germline V gene. It was with 60 Vbeta and 13 Jbeta primers that the PCR ran. Profiling relied on immunoSEQ multiplex PCR, and the TCRdb table lists in-frame clones only, not all of them. Altogether 110,000 or so clones are present, 6.5% to 9.5% being singletons, with the ten largest covering less than 6.5%. This sample is part of a study of cytomegalovirus exposure and HLA in healthy donors. Study-level findings and limits: Later on, an analysis tied about 17,000 TCR beta sequences to HLA alleles at 0.05 false discovery rate.

The receptor was isolated from a woman aged 40 to 50 in good health and CMV-seropositive. Sequencing was performed on PBMCs. This chain joins TRBV25-1 and TRBJ2-7; perhaps TRBD2 as D (5 bases). The CDR3 DNA reads as TGTGCCAGCAGTGGGAGACTAAACGGGCAGCACGAGCAGTACTTC. Amino acids: CASSGRLNGQHEQYF.